Following are 6 T cell receptor beta chains from one sample sequenced in a study of blood T cell repertoires in COVID-19. Data came from immunoSEQ multiplex PCR; TCRdb stores just in-frame clones and leaves some out. The table includes 200,000 to 300,000 clones, 70% to 90% detected once. Sequencing was done on a sample of PBMCs or T cells enriched from blood (not recorded which). The receptors come from a woman between 40 and 50 years old with acute COVID-19.

The rearrangement uses TRBV4-1 and TRBJ2-5; maybe TRBD2 (7 bases). V was trimmed by 0 bases and J by 2 bases, leaving 13 bases between them. In germline, CDR1 is MGHRA, CDR2 YSYEKL. The CDR3 is made up of 16 amino acids. The CDR3, as DNA: TGCGCCAGCAGCCAAGATCTGAGGGGGGGGCAAGAGACCCAGTACTTC. It encodes CASSQDLRGGQETQYF.

This clone has just one count. Additional DNA sequences in this sample encode the identical CDR3. This chain uses TRBV29-1 with TRBJ2-5; TRBD1 agrees at 9 bases. Trimming cost V 7 bases and J 5 bases; bases outside gene matches: 5. Germline values: CDR1 SQVTM, CDR2 ANQGSEA. The CDR3 contains 12 residues. CDR3 in amino acids: CSARTGEETQYF. DNA of the CDR3: TGCAGCGCTCGGACAGGGGAGGAGACCCAGTACTTC.

The chain combines TRBV7-2 with TRBJ2-1; TRBD2 agrees at 10 bases. This CDR3 region has 17 residues. Germline values: CDR1 SGHTA, CDR2 FQGNSA. Losses at the gene ends were 5 bases for V and 7 bases for J; bases not matched to a gene: 14. In nucleotides, the CDR3 is TGTGCCAGCAGCCCCTCAGGGCTAGCGGGAGTAAAGAATGAGCAGTTCTTC. This encodes CASSPSGLAGVKNEQFF.

CDR3 nucleotide sequence: TGTGCCAGCAGTCGTACAGGGTTTACTGAAGCTTTCTTT. This translates into CASSRTGFTEAFF. The rearrangement uses TRBV2 and TRBJ1-1; D is perhaps TRBD1 (6 bases). V lost 5 bases to trimming and J lost 5 bases, with 12 bases between them. CDR1 SNHLY and CDR2 FYNNEI come from the germline V gene. This CDR3 is 13 amino acids long.

The rearrangement uses TRBV21-1 and TRBJ1-2; the table assigns TRBD1, which was not confirmed against the DNA. TRBV21-1 is marked as a pseudogene. The CDR3 length is 15 residues. CDR3 nucleotides: TGTGCCAGCAGCACAGGGGCCCCCTTTAACTATGGCTACACCTTC. Translation gives CASSTGAPFNYGYTF.

This clone has only one observation. V usage is TRBV10-1 and J usage is TRBJ1-6, with 9 bases identical to TRBD1. CDR1 and CDR2 from the germline V gene are WNHNN and SYGVQD (reference sequence). The length of the CDR3 is 14 residues. V dropped 5 bases and J dropped 7; count of bases not matched to a gene: 3. This chain's CDR3 is CASSPGTGNSPLHF. CDR3 in DNA: TGCGCCAGCAGTCCCGGGACAGGGAATTCACCCCTCCACTTT.